The next 8 T cell receptor beta chains were all read from a single sample in a study of cytomegalovirus exposure and HLA in healthy donors. Amplification used 60 Vbeta primers and 13 Jbeta primers. The method was immunoSEQ multiplex PCR; TCRdb's version includes in-frame clones alone and lacks a portion of them. There are 130,000 to 150,000 clones in the sample; about 80% occur only once, and around 10% lies in the top ten. Material for sequencing was PBMCs. These receptors all come from a woman aged 60-75 years in good health and CMV-seropositive.

The rearrangement links TRBV14 to TRBJ2-7; the match to TRBD2 covers 7 bases. Germline values: CDR1 SGHDN, CDR2 FVKESK. The CDR3 is 14 amino acids. The V segment lost 4 bases and the J segment 7 bases; nucleotides outside the gene matches: 10. The CDR3 reads CASSPLGGSGEQYF. CDR3 DNA: TGTGCCAGCAGCCCCTTGGGCGGGAGTGGGGAGCAGTACTTC.

The V and J genes are TRBV6-4 and TRBJ2-6; no definite D call. V lost 4 bases and J 0 bases, leaving 10 bases between the germline ends. The germline V gene has CDR1 MRHNA and CDR2 SNTAGT. The CDR3 runs 16 residues. In DNA, the CDR3 is TGTGCCAGCAGTGTATCCGCAGGCTCTGGGGCCAACGTCCTGACTTTC. It yields the protein CASSVSAGSGANVLTF.

The chain employs TRBV27 and TRBJ2-7; 12 bases agree with TRBD2. Trimming cost V 2 bases and J 2 bases; bases outside gene matches: 7. The CDR3 extends over 17 amino acids. Germline V gene sequence: CDR1 MNHEY, CDR2 SMNVEV (reference sequence). CDR3: CASSLMASGRATYEQYF. As DNA, the CDR3 is TGTGCCAGCAGTTTAATGGCTAGCGGGAGGGCCACCTACGAGCAGTACTTC.

In this sample, this clone turned up once. The chain recombines TRBV25-1 with TRBJ2-3, with TRBD2 matching 11 bases. Trimming removed 8 bases from V and 2 bases from J; junction bases left unmatched: 12. The CDR3 runs 17 residues. Germline values: CDR1 MGHDK, CDR2 SYGVNS. The CDR3 here is CASPRLAGPRFTDTQYF. The DNA of the CDR3 is TGTGCCAGCCCCCGACTAGCGGGACCCCGTTTCACAGATACGCAGTATTTT.

The V gene is TRBV4-1, the J gene TRBJ2-5, with TRBD1 matching 10 bases. Germline-derived CDR1 and CDR2 are MGHRA and YSYEKL. The CDR3 has 15 amino acids. V lost 1 base to trimming and J lost 3 bases; unmatched junction nucleotides: 2. CDR3 coding DNA: TGCGCCAGCAGCCAAGGGGACAGGGGCGAAGAGACCCAGTACTTC. It codes for CASSQGDRGEETQYF.

V is TRBV28 and J is TRBJ2-7; the D gene is possibly TRBD2 (6 bases). V lost 5 bases and J 1 base, leaving 18 bases between the germline ends. The CDR3 runs 16 residues. Germline CDR1 MDHEN, CDR2 SYDVKM. CDR3 sequence (DNA): TGTGCCAGCAGTCCAAACCTAGGGACTTTGTCCTACGAGCAGTACTTC. Amino acids: CASSPNLGTLSYEQYF.

The J gene is TRBJ1-2, the V gene TRBV7-9; 7 nucleotides agree with TRBD1. The length of the CDR3 is 16 residues. V dropped 4 bases and J dropped 4; count of bases not matched to a gene: 12. Germline V gives CDR1 SEHNR, CDR2 FQNEAQ (reference sequence). The CDR3 region is CASSSFGQDNVYGYTF. CDR3 DNA sequence: TGTGCCAGCAGCTCCTTCGGACAGGACAACGTCTATGGCTACACCTTC.

The chain couples TRBV9 to TRBJ1-4, with D perhaps TRBD1 (6 bases). This CDR3 is 15 amino acids long. Deletions cut 3 bases from V and 8 bases from J, with 17 bases between. Germline loops: CDR1 SGDLS, CDR2 YYNGEE. Here the CDR3 DNA reads TGTGCCAGCAGCGCCTTAGGGGGGGCGAGGGAAAAACTGTTTTTT. Its translation: CASSALGGAREKLFF.